A single sample is the source of the 14 T cell receptor beta chains below, sequenced in a study of blood T cell repertoires in COVID-19 (dated by TCRdb to about 2020). The library was made by the immunoSEQ multiplex PCR assay. The table comes from immuneACCESS by way of TCRdb, which keeps in-frame sequences with V and J called. Part of the clones is missing from these tables; in studies checked, under half for an unresolved V gene and the rest for unknown reasons. This sample lists around 64,000 clones; around 85% were detected once. Of the sample, around 20% is held by the ten largest clones. The sample was peripheral blood. These TCRs come from a woman of 80 years or more with acute or convalescent COVID-19.

This clone was found a few times. The J gene is TRBJ2-1, the V gene TRBV7-2; 8 positions agree with TRBD1. The CDR3 sequence is 16 residues long. J lost 10 bases, V lost 3 bases, and 14 bases had no gene match. From germline, CDR1 is SGHTA and CDR2 FQGNSA. CDR3 DNA sequence: TGTGCCAGCAGCTTTTTAGCAGGACAGGGTATGATGGAGCAGTTCTTC. It specifies CASSFLAGQGMMEQFF.

The rearrangement links TRBV5-1 to TRBJ2-1; no firm D call. From germline, CDR1 is SGHRS and CDR2 YFSETQ. The CDR3 totals 15 residues. V lost 3 bases and J lost 0, with 10 bases in between. CDR3 in DNA: TGCGCCAGCAGCTCCCGATGGAGCTCCTACAATGAGCAGTTCTTC. Its translation is CASSSRWSSYNEQFF.

The V gene is TRBV7-9, the J gene TRBJ2-1, with 9 bases fitting TRBD2. The CDR3 extends over 16 amino acids. The V segment lost 5 bases and the J segment 4 bases; nucleotides outside the gene matches: 9. Germline CDR1 and CDR2: SEHNR and FQNEAQ (reference sequence). The CDR3 sequence is CASSALSGGIYNEQFF. The CDR3 nucleotides are TGTGCCAGCAGCGCTCTCAGCGGGGGGATATACAATGAGCAGTTCTTC.

The V call is TRBV7-2, the J call TRBJ2-5, with TRBD2 matching over 7 bases. This CDR3 region has 15 residues. Germline lookup yields CDR1 SGHTA and CDR2 FQGNSA. V lost 1 base to trimming and J lost 4 bases; unmatched junction nucleotides: 6. CDR3 protein: CASSLVLAGRETQYF. CDR3 DNA: TGTGCCAGCAGCTTAGTATTAGCGGGTCGAGAGACCCAGTACTTC.

This chain connects TRBV11-1 to TRBJ2-1; D unclear. The CDR3 sequence is 12 residues long. CDR1 is SGHAT, CDR2 FQDESV, per germline (reference sequence). V was shortened by 5 bases and J by 10 bases, with 12 bases between the two germline ends. The CDR3 spells CASSPRLEEQFF. In DNA, the CDR3 is TGTGCCAGCAGCCCCCGGTTGGAGGAGCAGTTCTTC.

This clone was recorded once. The CDR3 DNA reads as TGTGCCAGCAGTATGGCGGGGGGGAACACAGATACGCAGTATTTT. This sequence encodes CASSMAGGNTDTQYF. The chain joins TRBV6-2 or TRBV6-3 to TRBJ2-3, with TRBD2 matching over 9 bases. From germline, CDR1 is MNHEY and CDR2 SVGEGT. The CDR3 is 15 residues long. The J segment lost 2 bases and the V segment lost 5 bases, leaving 5 bases of the junction unmatched.

The chain uses TRBV15 and TRBJ2-5; 8 bases are shared with TRBD1. This CDR3 region has 14 residues. With V trimmed by 2 bases and J by 4 bases, 3 bases remained unmatched. The germline gives CDR1 LNHNV, CDR2 YYDKDF (reference sequence). The chain's CDR3 is CATSRPGQVETQYF. The CDR3 DNA sequence: TGTGCCACCAGCAGACCGGGACAGGTAGAGACCCAGTACTTC. Filled out from reference TRBV15 and TRBJ2-5, the complete variable domain reads DAMVIQNPRYQVTQFGKPVTLSCSQTLNHNVMYWYQQKSSQAPKLLFHYYDKDFNNEADTPDNFQSRRPNTSFCFLDIRSPGLGDTAMYLCATSRPGQVETQYFGPGTRLLVL.

This sequence joins TRBV18 and TRBJ2-2; TRBD2 agrees at 9 bases. The germline gives CDR1 KGHSH, CDR2 LQKENI. There are 15 residues in the CDR3. The ends lost 4 bases at V and 3 bases at J; junction bases unmatched: 3. CDR3 residues: CASSRGLAHTGELFF. The CDR3, as DNA: TGTGCCAGCTCACGAGGACTAGCGCACACCGGGGAGCTGTTTTTT.

This rearrangement joins TRBV20-1 to TRBJ1-2; D possibly corresponds to TRBD1 (5 bases). Germline V gene lookup returns CDR1 DFQATT and CDR2 SNEGSKA (reference sequence). CDR3 length: 10 amino acids. The V and J ends lost 3 bases and 6 bases respectively, with 5 bases between them. The DNA for the CDR3 is TGCAGTGCTAGGACAGATGGCTACACCTTC. It encodes CSARTDGYTF.

The chain couples TRBV2 to TRBJ1-1, with TRBD1 matching 8 bases. Trimming took 10 bases from V and 1 from J; bases not matched to a gene: 5. The CDR3 consists of 13 residues. Germline values: CDR1 SNHLY, CDR2 FYNNEI. CDR3: CATSQGGNTEAFF. The DNA of the CDR3 is TGTGCCACCTCACAGGGGGGGAACACTGAAGCTTTCTTT. The variable domain in full, completed from reference TRBV2 and TRBJ1-1, reads EPEVTQTPSHQVTQMGQEVILRCVPISNHLYFYWYRQILGQKVEFLVSFYNNEISEKSEIFDDQFSVERPDGSNFTLKIRSTKLEDSAMYFCATSQGGNTEAFFGQGTRLTVV.

This chain joins TRBV19 and TRBJ1-2, with D maybe TRBD1 (6 bases). Trimming took off 6 bases at V and 4 bases at J, with 15 bases between the two ends. Germline loops: CDR1 LNHDA, CDR2 SQIVND (reference sequence). The CDR3 is 14 amino acids. The CDR3 sequence is CASRDSAIIYGYTF. The DNA for the CDR3 is TGTGCCAGTAGGGACAGTGCAATTATCTATGGCTACACCTTC.

The chain recombines TRBV19 with TRBJ1-5; 7 bases fit TRBD1. Trimming removed 7 bases from V and 2 bases from J; junction bases left unmatched: 8. The CDR3 spans 15 residues. Germline CDR1 and CDR2: LNHDA and SQIVND (reference sequence). The CDR3 coding sequence is TGTGCCAGTATCCCCAGGGGGGCGGGCAATCAGCCCCAGCATTTT. The encoded protein is CASIPRGAGNQPQHF.

V and J are TRBV30 and TRBJ1-1; D not certain. Trimming took 6 bases from V and 8 from J, leaving 13 bases between them. The CDR3 has 11 residues. CDR1 GTSNPN and CDR2 SVGIG come from the germline V gene (reference sequence). The CDR3 DNA is TGTGCCTGCTCGGAGGCGGGAGAAGCTTTCTTT. As protein: CACSEAGEAFF.

The V and J genes are TRBV6-5 and TRBJ1-2; 7 nucleotides agree with TRBD1. CDR3 size: 16 residues. Trimming cost V 4 bases and J 1 base; bases outside gene matches: 9. The germline gives CDR1 MNHEY, CDR2 SVGAGI. CDR3 nucleotide sequence: TGTGCCAGCAGTTCCGGGACAGCAATTTTTAACTATGGCTACACCTTC. It is translated as CASSSGTAIFNYGYTF.